This passage covers 4 T cell receptor beta chains from one sample sequenced in a study of T cells after yellow fever vaccination. TCRdb used MiXCR to reprocess the 5' RACE reads, holding one entry per CDR3 protein. The repertoire holds roughly 340,000 distinct CDR3 sequences, with 3% to 4.5% as singletons. The sequences come from PBMCs, collected 5 days after the yellow fever booster vaccination. Source of these receptors: a young man who received the YFV17D yellow fever vaccine.

This clonotype was picked up a small number of times. V gene TRBV7-9 combines with J gene TRBJ2-2; D remains unclear. The CDR3 has 15 amino acids. The V gene lost 4 bases and the J gene lost 5 bases, with 14 bases spanning the gap. Germline CDR1 and CDR2: SEHNR and FQNEAQ (reference sequence). The CDR3 sequence is CASSSPLYVTGELFF. In DNA form, the CDR3 reads TGTGCCAGCAGCTCCCCCCTTTATGTTACCGGGGAGCTGTTTTTT.

V is TRBV5-6 and J is TRBJ1-5, with a possible D match to TRBD1 (5 bases). CDR1 SGHDT and CDR2 YYEEEE come from the germline V gene. V was shortened by 2 bases and J by 7 bases, with 16 bases between the two germline ends. The length of the CDR3 is 15 residues. CDR3 sequence: CASSFGGGFNQPQHF. CDR3 bases: TGTGCCAGCAGCTTCGGCGGGGGGTTCAACCAGCCCCAGCATTTT. Together with reference TRBV5-6 and TRBJ1-5, the CDR3 gives the full variable domain: DAGVTQSPTHLIKTRGQQVTLRCSPKSGHDTVSWYQQALGQGPQFIFQYYEEEERQRGNFPDRFSGHQFPNYSSELNVNALLLGDSALYLCASSFGGGFNQPQHFGDGTRLSIL.

This clonotype was recorded a few times. This chain joins TRBV5-1 and TRBJ2-1; 10 positions agree with TRBD1. Losses at the gene ends were 0 bases for V and 7 bases for J; bases not matched to a gene: 10. Looked up from germline, CDR1 is SGHRS and CDR2 is YFSETQ. The CDR3 has 17 residues. DNA for the CDR3: TGCGCCAGCAGCTTGGCGGGGACAGGGGCTGTCCTAAATGAGCAGTTCTTC. It specifies CASSLAGTGAVLNEQFF.

The V and J genes are TRBV10-3 and TRBJ2-7; possibly TRBD1 for D (6 bases). Trimming took off 4 bases at V and 1 base at J, with 14 bases between the two ends. Germline CDR1 and CDR2: ENHRY and SYGVKD. The CDR3 loop spans 15 amino acids. This chain's CDR3 is CAISGRTASSYEQYF. The CDR3 DNA reads TGTGCCATCAGTGGACGGACAGCGTCGTCCTACGAGCAGTACTTC.